Presented here are 29 T cell receptor beta chains from one specimen sequenced in a study of cytotoxic CD8 clonotypes in ibrutinib-treated CLL. TCRdb keeps only in-frame clones here, not all; method: immunoSEQ multiplex PCR. The sample consists of under 300,000 clones, 60% to 80% of them appearing once. Source: PBMCs, taken at disease progression, from a patient treated with ibrutinib. These receptors were taken from a human donor with chronic lymphocytic leukemia.

This clone was recorded a few times. Other DNA sequences in this sample translate to the same CDR3. The V call is TRBV10-3, the J call TRBJ1-2; D remains unclear. Germline CDR1 is ENHRY and CDR2 is SYGVKD. The CDR3 contains 13 residues. Trimming took 4 bases from V and 2 from J, leaving 8 bases between them. The CDR3, as DNA: TGTGCCATCAGTGGAGGACGGAACTATGGCTACACCTTC. Its translation: CAISGGRNYGYTF.

This clone was observed once. The rearrangement uses TRBV2 and TRBJ2-7, with D perhaps matching TRBD1 (6 bases). V was shortened by 4 bases and J by 3 bases, with 10 bases between the two germline ends. CDR1 and CDR2 (germline): SNHLY, FYNNEI. There are 13 residues in the CDR3. CDR3 sequence reads: CASSAAGVYEQYF. The CDR3 nucleotides read TGTGCCAGCAGTGCAGCAGGGGTCTACGAGCAGTACTTC.

In this sample, this clone turned up a few times. The chain combines TRBV5-6 with TRBJ2-2, with 10 bases matching TRBD1. Germline CDR1 and CDR2: SGHDT and YYEEEE. With 3 bases clipped from V and 6 bases from J, the junction kept 5 bases outside the gene matches. The CDR3 loop spans 15 amino acids. The CDR3 DNA reads TGTGCCAGCAGCTCGGCGGACAGGGGGGCCGGGGAGCTGTTTTTT. It specifies CASSSADRGAGELFF.

This clone was counted a few times. The chain is built from TRBV5-4 and TRBJ2-7; TRBD2 agrees at 10 bases. The CDR3 covers 13 residues. Losses at the gene ends were 4 bases for V and 6 bases for J; bases not matched to a gene: 4. The germline V gene has CDR1 SGHNT and CDR2 YYREEE (reference sequence). The CDR3 is CASSLGTSAEQYF. The CDR3 nucleotides read TGTGCCAGCAGCCTCGGGACTAGCGCCGAGCAGTACTTC.

The sample holds one count of this clone. The J gene is TRBJ2-3, the V gene TRBV29-1; TRBD2 agrees at 8 bases. V lost 6 bases and J lost 5; bases outside the gene matches: 7. Germline V gene data show CDR1 as SQVTM and CDR2 as ANQGSEA. There are 13 residues in the CDR3. CDR3 coding DNA: TGCAGCGTGGGTAGGGCGGGAGGAGATACGCAGTATTTT. This gives the protein CSVGRAGGDTQYF.

CDR3 sequence (DNA): TGTGCCAGCAGGTCCTTTAATAATTCACCCCTCCACTTT. Amino acids: CASRSFNNSPLHF. The V and J genes are TRBV6-5 and TRBJ1-6, with D unresolved. CDR1 is MNHEY and CDR2 is SVGAGI in the germline V gene. V was clipped by 6 bases and J by 5 bases, with 8 bases between them. This CDR3 contains 13 residues.

This clone was detected a few times. The CDR3 nucleotides are TGTGCCAGCAGTACCATCGACAGTCCGGAGACCCAGTACTTC. This codes for CASSTIDSPETQYF. The chain is built from TRBV27 and TRBJ2-5; possibly TRBD1 for D (5 bases). Trimming removed 5 bases at V and 5 bases at J, with 15 bases between. Germline V lookup: CDR1 MNHEY, CDR2 SMNVEV (reference sequence). This CDR3 is built from 14 residues.

This chain connects TRBV6-1 to TRBJ2-2; the match to TRBD1 covers 8 bases. The J segment lost 2 bases and the V segment lost 2 bases, leaving 10 bases of the junction unmatched. The CDR3 totals 18 residues. Germline lookup yields CDR1 MNHNS and CDR2 SASEGT. In DNA form, the CDR3 reads TGTGCCAGCAGTGAATGGACAGGGCGAGTTTCAAACACCGGGGAGCTGTTTTTT. Translated: CASSEWTGRVSNTGELFF.

The chain links TRBV2 to TRBJ2-7; 12 bases are a match to TRBD2. The CDR3 runs to 14 residues. Looked up from germline, CDR1 is SNHLY and CDR2 is FYNNEI. Unmatched junction bases numbered 5, after V lost 10 bases and J lost 1 base. The CDR3 sequence is CATKLAGGSYEQYF. DNA of the CDR3: TGTGCCACCAAGCTAGCGGGAGGGTCCTACGAGCAGTACTTC.

The J gene is TRBJ2-7, the V gene TRBV29-1, with 10 bases matching TRBD1. This CDR3 comprises 14 residues. Trimming removed 4 bases from V and 4 bases from J; junction bases left unmatched: 7. The germline V gene has CDR1 SQVTM and CDR2 ANQGSEA. CDR3 loop: CSVGTGGYGYEQYF. CDR3 DNA: TGCAGCGTTGGGACAGGGGGATATGGTTACGAGCAGTACTTC.

The chain has TRBV11-2 and TRBJ1-1; 8 nucleotides line up with TRBD1. After removal of 6 bases from V and 4 bases from J, the junction contained 4 bases not matched to a gene. The CDR3 sequence is 13 residues long. Germline CDR1 reads SGHAT; CDR2 reads FQNNGV. The CDR3 protein is CASSYRGSTEAFF. CDR3 nucleotide sequence: TGTGCCAGCAGTTACAGGGGGAGCACTGAAGCTTTCTTT.

The chain links TRBV7-2 to TRBJ2-2; perhaps TRBD2 as D (6 bases). Trimming shortened V by 5 bases and J by 6 bases, and 10 bases separated the two germline ends. CDR3 length: 13 residues. Germline V gene sequence: CDR1 SGHTA, CDR2 FQGNSA. CDR3 sequence reads: CASSPGGAGELFF. CDR3 DNA sequence: TGTGCCAGCAGCCCAGGAGGGGCCGGGGAGCTGTTTTTT.

The chain links TRBV7-9 to TRBJ2-5; 10 bases fit TRBD1. The germline gives CDR1 SEHNR, CDR2 FQNEAQ (reference sequence). CDR3 length: 17 residues. V shed 5 bases and J 1 base; nucleotides not matched to a gene: 10. The CDR3 DNA is TGTGCCAGCAGCCTCCGGGCGGGACAGGGGTTCCAAGAGACCCAGTACTTC. Protein product: CASSLRAGQGFQETQYF.

The chain couples TRBV4-1 to TRBJ1-4, with D possibly matching TRBD1 (5 bases). The V and J ends lost 1 base and 11 bases respectively, with 8 bases between them. Germline values: CDR1 MGHRA, CDR2 YSYEKL. The CDR3 has 12 residues. Here the CDR3 reads CASSQVREKLFF. CDR3 sequence (DNA): TGCGCCAGCAGCCAAGTCAGGGAGAAACTGTTTTTT.

The chain combines TRBV11-2 with TRBJ2-1; D may be TRBD2 (5 bases). V was shortened by 0 bases and J by 2 bases, with 8 bases between the two germline ends. From germline, CDR1 is SGHAT and CDR2 FQNNGV. The CDR3 spans 15 residues. The CDR3 coding sequence is TGTGCCAGCAGCTTAGAACTAGTAGCCTACAATGAGCAGTTCTTC. This translates into CASSLELVAYNEQFF.

This clone has just one count. The chain uses TRBV4-1 and TRBJ1-5; TRBD1 agrees at 8 bases. Trimming cost V 1 base and J 4 bases; bases outside gene matches: 0. Germline-derived CDR1 and CDR2 are MGHRA and YSYEKL. This CDR3 spans 14 amino acids. DNA for the CDR3: TGCGCCAGCAGCCAAGGGACAGGGAATCAGCCCCAGCATTTT. Its translation: CASSQGTGNQPQHF.

This chain connects TRBV7-9 to TRBJ2-1; D gene ambiguous. The CDR3 has 11 residues. Between the trimmed V and J ends, which lost 5 bases and 9 bases, there was a span of 8 bases. Germline CDR1 is SEHNR and CDR2 is FQNEAQ (reference sequence). The CDR3 coding sequence is TGTGCCAGCAGCACCGGCCCTGAGCAGTTCTTC. It translates to CASSTGPEQFF.

This chain connects TRBV29-1 to TRBJ2-5, with D possibly matching TRBD2 (7 bases). Trimming removed 6 bases at V and 9 bases at J, with 23 bases between. The CDR3 is made up of 14 amino acids. CDR1 and CDR2 (germline): SQVTM, ANQGSEA. In DNA form, the CDR3 reads TGCAGCGTGCTGGGGCGGGGGCCCTCCCGGGCCCAGTACTTC. Protein sequence: CSVLGRGPSRAQYF.

The rearrangement links TRBV2 to TRBJ2-6, with unresolved D. V lost 4 bases and J lost 2, with 6 bases in between. The CDR3 is 14 amino acids. CDR1 is SNHLY and CDR2 is FYNNEI in the germline V gene. CDR3 sequence (DNA): TGTGCCAGCAGTGTCACCGCTGGGGCCAACGTCCTGACTTTC. This gives the protein CASSVTAGANVLTF.

The J gene is TRBJ2-2, the V gene TRBV18; D is perhaps TRBD1 (5 bases). Germline CDR1 and CDR2: KGHSH and LQKENI. V lost 0 bases, J lost 1 base, and 21 bases lay in between. The CDR3 sequence is 20 residues long. The CDR3, as DNA: TGTGCCAGCTCACCACCGGGTTTCGGCAGGGTAGGAAGGAACACCGGGGAGCTGTTTTTT. It yields the protein CASSPPGFGRVGRNTGELFF.

The rearrangement links TRBV11-2 to TRBJ2-7; the D gene is possibly TRBD1 (6 bases). Germline V gene data show CDR1 as SGHAT and CDR2 as FQNNGV. The CDR3 is made up of 15 amino acids. Trimming left V 5 bases short and J 1 base short, with 15 bases between. CDR3 DNA: TGTGCCAGCAGCCCCCGTTCGGACAGATCCTACGAGCAGTACTTC. As protein: CASSPRSDRSYEQYF. Variable domain in full (rest from reference TRBV11-2 and TRBJ2-7): EAGVAQSPRYKIIEKRQSVAFWCNPISGHATLYWYQQILGQGPKLLIQFQNNGVVDDSQLPKDRFSAERLKGVDSTLKIQPAKLEDSAVYLCASSPRSDRSYEQYFGPGTRLTVT.

The rearrangement uses TRBV7-2 and TRBJ2-3, with 14 bases aligning to TRBD2. Germline V CDR1 and CDR2: SGHTA, FQGNSA. Trimming removed 5 bases from V and 3 bases from J; junction bases left unmatched: 10. CDR3 length equals 18 residues. CDR3 protein: CASSPSGLAGVGTDTQYF. The CDR3, as DNA: TGTGCCAGCAGCCCTTCGGGACTAGCGGGAGTCGGGACAGATACGCAGTATTTT.

The J gene is TRBJ2-1, the V gene TRBV19; tentative D call: TRBD1 (6 bases). This CDR3 has 14 amino acids. Germline values: CDR1 LNHDA, CDR2 SQIVND (reference sequence). The V end was cut by 3 bases, the J end by 8 bases, with 14 bases between. In DNA, the CDR3 is TGTGCCAGTAGTATGGCGTCAGGGGTGGATGAGCAGTTCTTC. This encodes CASSMASGVDEQFF.

The chain has TRBV2 and TRBJ2-5, with a possible D match to TRBD1 (5 bases). This CDR3 has 14 amino acids. Trimming pared 2 bases from V and 5 bases from J, leaving 12 bases between. The V gene's germline CDR1 is SNHLY and CDR2 FYNNEI. The CDR3 reads CASSERGGDETQYF. The CDR3 DNA follows: TGTGCCAGCAGTGAAAGGGGTGGAGATGAGACCCAGTACTTC.

CDR3 sequence: CASSHPGLDNSPLHF. CDR3 in DNA: TGCGCCAGCAGCCACCCGGGACTGGATAATTCACCCCTCCACTTT. The V gene is TRBV4-1, the J gene TRBJ1-6; weak D call: TRBD1 (5 bases). Trimming shortened V by 3 bases and J by 5 bases, and 11 bases separated the two germline ends. CDR3 size: 15 residues. From germline, CDR1 is MGHRA and CDR2 YSYEKL.

This clone was seen only a few times. The chain couples TRBV4-3 to TRBJ2-2, with D perhaps matching TRBD1 (6 bases). This CDR3 is 16 amino acids long. CDR1 and CDR2 from the germline V gene are LGHNA and YSLEER. V lost 0 bases and J 0 bases, leaving 8 bases between the germline ends. The CDR3 loop is CASSQDWTANTGELFF. The CDR3 region has the DNA TGCGCCAGCAGCCAAGATTGGACAGCGAACACCGGGGAGCTGTTTTTT.

The rearrangement uses TRBV15 and TRBJ1-3, with 9 bases lining up with TRBD1. With 5 bases clipped from V and 4 bases from J, the junction kept 6 bases outside the gene matches. This CDR3 has 15 residues. Looked up from germline, CDR1 is LNHNV and CDR2 is YYDKDF (reference sequence). Here the CDR3 reads CATSRDRVWGNTIYF. The CDR3 nucleotides read TGTGCCACCAGCCGGGACAGGGTGTGGGGAAACACCATATATTTT.

V usage is TRBV14 and J usage is TRBJ1-3; no clear D gene. The V gene's germline CDR1 is SGHDN and CDR2 FVKESK. V was trimmed by 3 bases and J by 0 bases, leaving 9 bases between them. The CDR3 contains 15 residues. CDR3 DNA sequence: TGTGCCAGCAGCCAGGAGAACGTCTCTGGAAACACCATATATTTT. It is translated as CASSQENVSGNTIYF.

V usage is TRBV7-2 and J usage is TRBJ2-5, with D perhaps assigned TRBD1 or TRBD2 (5 bases each). The germline V gene has CDR1 SGHTA and CDR2 FQGNSA. The CDR3 is 14 residues long. The germline V and J ends were trimmed by 5 bases and 5 bases, with 15 bases remaining between them. As DNA, the CDR3 is TGTGCCAGCAGCAACCACGGGGACCGTGAGACCCAGTACTTC. It translates to CASSNHGDRETQYF.